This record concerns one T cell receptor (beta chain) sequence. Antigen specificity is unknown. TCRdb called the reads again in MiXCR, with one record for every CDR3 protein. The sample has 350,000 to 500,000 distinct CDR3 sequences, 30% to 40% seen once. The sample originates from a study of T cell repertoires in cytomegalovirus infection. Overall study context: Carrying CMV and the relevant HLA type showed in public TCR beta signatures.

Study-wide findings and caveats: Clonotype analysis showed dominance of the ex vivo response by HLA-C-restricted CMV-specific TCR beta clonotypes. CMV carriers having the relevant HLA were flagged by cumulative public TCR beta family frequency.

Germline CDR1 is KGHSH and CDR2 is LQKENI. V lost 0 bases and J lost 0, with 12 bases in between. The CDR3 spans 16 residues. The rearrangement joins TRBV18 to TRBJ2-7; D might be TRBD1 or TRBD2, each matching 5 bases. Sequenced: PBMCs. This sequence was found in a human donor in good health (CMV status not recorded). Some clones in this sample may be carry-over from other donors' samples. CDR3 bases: TGTGCCAGCTCACCACCGAGGGGCAGGGACTCCTACGAGCAGTACTTC. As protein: CASSPPRGRDSYEQYF.